This T cell receptor beta chain was observed in a study of beta chain features in type 1 diabetes. Study-level background: Patient and healthy donor groups were alike in age, gender and cell yields. Examination covered under 110 million sorted cells spanning all samples.

A single count supports this clone. Its antigen is still unknown. Study-wide findings and caveats: The study found fewer insertions and more deletions at VDJ junctions in type 1 diabetes patients. Across all four CD4+ subsets, people with type 1 diabetes showed modestly shorter TCRB CDR3s.

Germline V CDR1 and CDR2: MDHEN, SYDVKM. V shed 3 bases and J 3 bases; nucleotides not matched to a gene: 7. The CDR3 runs to 18 residues. The investigators reverse transcribed all of the isolated RNA, so they sequenced expressed TCRB transcripts. Average reads for naive, central memory and regulatory T cell samples were several million. The protocol was immunoSEQ multiplex PCR, while the TCRdb copy is restricted to in-frame clones and leaves out a portion. The sample has a few hundred thousand clones; roughly 14% are singletons. The rearrangement uses TRBV28 and TRBJ2-1; 14 bases are a match to TRBD2. The sample was naive CD4+ T cells from blood. The clonotype originates from a woman between 18 and 30 years old with type 1 diabetes. DNA for the CDR3: TGTGCCAGCAGTTTTGGGGGACTAGCGGGAGTTTTCTACAATGAGCAGTTCTTC. Translating gives CASSFGGLAGVFYNEQFF.